The source of this T cell receptor beta chain is a study of blood T cell repertoires in COVID-19. Overall study: There were acute and convalescent COVID-19 samples, and they came from the United States, Italy and Spain. From T cells, B-cell-depleted T cells, or PBMCs came the material, which was cDNA or gDNA.

J lost 6 bases, V lost 3 bases, and 2 bases had no gene match. The germline CDR1 and CDR2 sequences are MGHDK and SYGVNS. CDR3 length equals 14 residues. Per the original data handling: Cell counts per sample came from amplifying reference gene primers. TCRdb keeps only in-frame clones here, not all; method: immunoSEQ multiplex PCR. From that table come the V and J calls and clone size; the DNA was used to work out D and trimming. The sample has around 100,000 clones; 80% to 90% are singletons. Sequencing was done on a sample of peripheral blood. This receptor was identified in a human donor in a cohort sampled during active COVID-19. The chain joins TRBV25-1 to TRBJ2-2, with 9 bases matching TRBD2. The CDR3 coding sequence is TGTGCCAGCAGTGAGGGGACTAGCCCCGGGGAGCTGTTTTTT. It encodes CASSEGTSPGELFF. Supplemented by reference TRBV25-1 and TRBJ2-2, the full variable domain reads EADIYQTPRYLVIGTGKKITLECSQTMGHDKMYWYQQDPGMELHLIHYSYGVNSTEKGDLSSESTVSRIRTEHFPLTLESARPSHTSQYLCASSEGTSPGELFFGEGSRLTVL.